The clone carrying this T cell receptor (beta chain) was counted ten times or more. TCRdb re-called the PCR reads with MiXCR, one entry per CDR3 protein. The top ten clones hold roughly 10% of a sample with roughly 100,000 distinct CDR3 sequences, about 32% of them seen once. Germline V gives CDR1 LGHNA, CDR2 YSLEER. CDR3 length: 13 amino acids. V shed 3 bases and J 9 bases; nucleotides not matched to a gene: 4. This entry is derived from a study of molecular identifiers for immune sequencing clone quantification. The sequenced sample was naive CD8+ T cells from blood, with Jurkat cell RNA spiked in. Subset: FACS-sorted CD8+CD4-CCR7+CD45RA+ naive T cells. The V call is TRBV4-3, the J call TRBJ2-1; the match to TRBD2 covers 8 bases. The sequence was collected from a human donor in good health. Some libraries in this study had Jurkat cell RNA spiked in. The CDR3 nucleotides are TGCGCCAGCAGCCACAGTAGCGGGATTGAGCAGTTCTTC. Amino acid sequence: CASSHSSGIEQFF.